At least ten counts were recorded for the clone carrying this T cell receptor beta chain. Its antigen is undetermined. The CDR3 end lies 3 residues beyond the end of the read and is filled in from the germline J gene. The CDR3 is 12 residues long. The germline V gene has CDR1 SQVTM and CDR2 ANQGSEA. Trimming left V 7 bases short and J 6 bases short, with 15 bases between. Donors gave roughly 4.5 to 8.5 ml heparinized peripheral whole blood. This sample was taken from a study of T cell clonality in common variable immunodeficiency. General study findings and limits: TCRbeta clonality was increased in CVID versus healthy controls.

Control and CVID samples contributed equal amounts of genomic DNA. Assay used: immunoSEQ multiplex PCR; TCRdb lists only in-frame clones, some missing. The sample shows roughly 50,000 clones, none of them appearing just once. This TCR was recovered from a person aged 18-69 years in good health. V usage is TRBV29-1 and J usage is TRBJ1-1; no clear D. Sequencing input: peripheral blood mononuclear cells. Partial CDR3 DNA: TGCAGCGCTCAGGCCGCCGGCGCTGAA. This sequence encodes CSAQAAGAE. The entire CDR3 protein is CSAQAAGAEAFF.